These 25 T cell receptor beta chains share one sample of origin, sequenced in a study of CD8+CD57+ T cells in acquired aplastic anemia (dated by TCRdb to between 2017 and 2018). The reads were generated on an Illumina HiSeq 2000. Profiling of TCR beta VDJ combinations and CDR3 sequences used genomic DNA as the template. TCRdb handled the public reads itself, with Q25 trimming in fastp and clone calling in MiXCR, and kept productive beta chains. CDR3 protein duplicates are merged, each entry listing the most common genes and DNA. The sample table records roughly 200,000 distinct CDR3 sequences; less than 65% of these occur just once. The ten largest clones take up roughly 42% of the sample. Expansion of CD8+CD57+ cells had been shown by flow cytometry in the patients chosen for sequencing. Sequencing used sorted CD4+, CD8+, or CD8+CD57+ T cells (not recorded which) from PBMCs. These TCRs come from a human donor with aplastic anemia.

J is TRBJ1-1 and V is TRBV29-1; a possible D gene is TRBD1 (6 bases). The ends were cut back, 6 bases at V and 8 bases at J, with 13 bases in the middle. The CDR3 extends over 11 amino acids. The V gene's germline CDR1 is SQVTM and CDR2 ANQGSEA. The CDR3 bases are TGCAGCGTCAAAGAGGACAGAGAAGCTTTCTTT. Translation gives CSVKEDREAFF.

The V and J genes are TRBV12-3 or TRBV12-4 and TRBJ2-5, with 14 bases matching TRBD2. The ends lost 7 bases at V and 2 bases at J; junction bases unmatched: 9. There are 17 residues in the CDR3. The CDR3 DNA reads TGTGCCAGCACCACCCCCCGACTAGCGGGGGGGCAAGAGACCCAGTACTTC. Translated, it gives CASTTPRLAGGQETQYF.

This clonotype was detected once. This chain uses TRBV24-1 with TRBJ2-2; TRBD2 aligns across 9 bases. Germline trimming cut 9 bases from V and 6 bases from J; bases unmatched to any gene: 4. There are 13 residues in the CDR3. Germline CDR1 reads KGHDR; CDR2 reads SFDVKD. The CDR3 spells CATGLAGPGELFF. The DNA of the CDR3 is TGTGCCACCGGGCTAGCGGGGCCCGGGGAGCTGTTTTTT.

This clonotype was seen at least ten times. The genes are TRBV12-3 or TRBV12-4 and TRBJ2-3; a possible D gene is TRBD2 (5 bases). The CDR3 length is 14 residues. Trimming stripped 7 bases from V and 2 bases from J, with 13 bases between. The CDR3 nucleotides are TGTGCCAGCACCCTTCTAGCCGACACAGATACGCAGTATTTT. It translates to CASTLLADTDTQYF.

This clonotype has just a few counts. The gene calls are TRBV10-1 and TRBJ1-1, with D hard to call. The V gene lost 4 bases and the J gene lost 2 bases, with 11 bases spanning the gap. The CDR3 consists of 14 residues. The germline gives CDR1 WNHNN, CDR2 SYGVQD (reference sequence). DNA for the CDR3: TGCGCCAGCAGTGGCGGCAGCTACAACACTGAAGCTTTCTTT. It translates to CASSGGSYNTEAFF.

The chain couples TRBV3-1 to TRBJ1-1; D is ambiguous. The V gene lost 1 base and the J gene lost 1 base, with 7 bases spanning the gap. This CDR3 is 14 amino acids long. Germline CDR1 reads LGHDT; CDR2 reads YNNKEL (reference sequence). The CDR3 DNA is TGTGCCAGCAGCCAAGGATCAGAGAACACTGAAGCTTTCTTT. Its translation is CASSQGSENTEAFF.

This clonotype was seen once. The V gene is TRBV2, the J gene TRBJ1-2, with a possible D match to TRBD1 (5 bases). Looked up from germline, CDR1 is SNHLY and CDR2 is FYNNEI. The germline V and J ends were trimmed by 6 bases and 4 bases, with 12 bases remaining between them. This CDR3 has 13 residues. CDR3 protein: CASREEQGYGYTF. The CDR3 region has the DNA TGTGCCAGCAGGGAGGAGCAGGGCTATGGCTACACCTTC.

With respect to this clonotype: A junction boundary mismatches the germline segment, possibly from a read error. The chain joins TRBV10-1 to TRBJ2-1, with D maybe TRBD1 (5 bases). CDR3 size: 14 residues. Germline CDR1 WNHNN, CDR2 SYGVQD (reference sequence). CDR3 sequence (DNA): TGTGCCAGCAGTTTCCAGGGATCGACAACGGAGCAGTTCTTC. Encoded protein: CASSFQGSTTEQFF.

The rearrangement links TRBV7-2 to TRBJ1-6; D may be TRBD1 (5 bases). The CDR3 is made up of 12 amino acids. Germline V gene lookup returns CDR1 SGHTA and CDR2 FQGNSA. Trimming pared 4 bases from V and 9 bases from J, leaving 7 bases between. CDR3 in DNA: TGTGCCAGCAGCTCCAGGGCTTCACCCCTCCACTTT. It yields the protein CASSSRASPLHF.

Comments on this clonotype: Given a much more abundant clone one base away, this may be a read error. The genes are TRBV13 and TRBJ2-2; D possibly corresponds to TRBD1 (6 bases). The V end lost 3 bases, the J end lost 6 bases, and 11 bases lay between the germline ends. The CDR3 runs to 14 residues. Germline CDR1 is PRHDT and CDR2 is FYEKMQ (reference sequence). In DNA form, the CDR3 reads TGTGCCAGCAGCTTCAGGGGTTACGCCGGGGAGCTGTTTTTT. Its protein is CASSFRGYAGELFF.

The V call is TRBV24-1, the J call TRBJ2-2; D unclear. The CDR3 contains 14 residues. Germline assignment: CDR1 KGHDR and CDR2 SFDVKD. V was trimmed by 5 bases and J by 1 base, leaving 7 bases between them. DNA of the CDR3: TGTGCCACCAGTGGCCCGTTGAACACCGGGGAGCTGTTTTTT. The encoded protein is CATSGPLNTGELFF.

The chain couples TRBV28 to TRBJ2-5, with D unresolved. Trimming shortened V by 7 bases and J by 5 bases, and 8 bases separated the two germline ends. CDR1 and CDR2 from the germline V gene are MDHEN and SYDVKM. The CDR3 loop spans 11 amino acids. The CDR3 sequence: CASTGHETQYF. In DNA form, the CDR3 reads TGTGCCAGCACAGGCCACGAGACCCAGTACTTC.

Ten or more counts support this clonotype. The J gene is TRBJ2-3, the V gene TRBV7-9; no clear D gene. The germline gives CDR1 SEHNR, CDR2 FQNEAQ (reference sequence). The germline V and J ends were trimmed by 8 bases and 1 base, with 16 bases remaining between them. The CDR3 is 15 residues long. The CDR3 bases are TGTGCCAGCTCACCAAGCTCAGAAGGCACAGATACGCAGTATTTT. Its translation is CASSPSSEGTDTQYF.

The chain has TRBV7-9 and TRBJ1-6; D remains unclear. V lost 2 bases and J lost 7, with 6 bases in between. Germline values: CDR1 SEHNR, CDR2 FQNEAQ (reference sequence). This CDR3 is built from 13 residues. Here the CDR3 DNA reads TGTGCCAGCAGCTTAATACAGAATTCACCCCTCCACTTT. It specifies CASSLIQNSPLHF. The full variable domain, its missing parts supplied by reference TRBV7-9 and TRBJ1-6, is DTGVSQNPRHKITKRGQNVTFRCDPISEHNRLYWYRQTLGQGPEFLTYFQNEAQLEKSRLLSDRFSAERPKGSFSTLEIQRTEQGDSAMYLCASSLIQNSPLHFGNGTRLTVT.

The chain has TRBV6-1 and TRBJ1-2; 7 nucleotides line up with TRBD1. The V segment lost 2 bases and the J segment 4 bases; nucleotides outside the gene matches: 4. The CDR3 totals 14 residues. CDR1 MNHNS and CDR2 SASEGT come from the germline V gene. The CDR3 DNA reads TGTGCCAGCAGTGAATGGTGGACAGGCTATGGCTACACCTTC. This translates into CASSEWWTGYGYTF.

This clonotype has only a few counts. One junction end does not reproduce the germline sequence, and a read error may be involved. The chain combines TRBV2 with TRBJ2-7; D might be TRBD1 or TRBD2, each matching 5 bases. The CDR3 extends over 12 amino acids. Germline V gives CDR1 SNHLY, CDR2 FYNNEI. The CDR3 nucleotides read TGTGCAAGCAGTTGGGACCGCTACGAGCAGTACTTC. Protein sequence: CASSWDRYEQYF.

The table lists this clonotype with a few counts. The chain combines TRBV29-1 with TRBJ2-1, with 9 bases aligning to TRBD1. Germline-derived CDR1 and CDR2 are SQVTM and ANQGSEA. This CDR3 is built from 16 residues. With V trimmed by 6 bases and J by 7 bases, 16 bases remained unmatched. The CDR3 here is CSVAPGQGRLRNEQFF. The CDR3 nucleotides are TGCAGCGTAGCTCCGGGACAGGGTCGGCTGAGGAATGAGCAGTTCTTC.

This clonotype appeared a single time. Germline is not matched at one junction end, which may reflect a read error. The chain joins TRBV20-1 to TRBJ1-2; the match to TRBD1 covers 8 bases. The CDR3 consists of 11 residues. Looked up from germline, CDR1 is DFQATT and CDR2 is SNEGSKA (reference sequence). CDR3 amino acids: CSARDPGGCTF. CDR3 coding DNA: TGCAGTGCTAGAGACCCAGGGGGCTGCACCTTC.

This chain links TRBV19 with TRBJ2-7; D is possibly TRBD1 or TRBD2 (6 bases each). V was clipped by 4 bases and J by 6 bases, with 10 bases between them. The CDR3 is 12 amino acids. Germline CDR1 LNHDA, CDR2 SQIVND (reference sequence). The CDR3 spells CASSRQEGEQYF. CDR3 nucleotides: TGTGCCAGTAGTAGACAGGAGGGCGAGCAGTACTTC.

Only one count was recorded for this clonotype. V is TRBV7-8 and J is TRBJ2-1; 9 positions match TRBD1. In germline, CDR1 is SGHVS, CDR2 FQNEAQ. This CDR3 is built from 15 residues. The CDR3 protein is CANNTGTGKGNEQFF. CDR3 in DNA: TGTGCTAACAACACCGGGACAGGGAAGGGGAATGAGCAGTTCTTC. The whole variable domain, filled in from reference TRBV7-8 and TRBJ2-1, reads GAGVSQSPRYKVAKRGQDVALRCDPISGHVSLFWYQQALGQGPEFLTYFQNEAQLDKSGLPSDRFFAERPEGSVSTLKIQRTQQEDSAVYLCANNTGTGKGNEQFFGPGTRLTVL.

The chain carries TRBV27 and TRBJ2-1; D perhaps matches TRBD2 (5 bases). V was clipped by 5 bases and J by 5 bases, with 10 bases between them. The CDR3 totals 13 residues. Germline CDR1 is MNHEY and CDR2 is SMNVEV (reference sequence). In DNA, the CDR3 is TGTGCCAGCAGTCGAGGGAGTCACAATGAGCAGTTCTTC. This translates into CASSRGSHNEQFF.

About this clonotype itself: Germline is not matched at one junction end, which may reflect a read error. The gene calls are TRBV2 and TRBJ2-7; D is possibly TRBD1 (6 bases). This CDR3 is built from 13 residues. Germline CDR1 reads SNHLY; CDR2 reads FYNNEI. CDR3 sequence (DNA): TGTGCCGGCAGTGCCTACAGGGTCCACGAGCAGTACTTC. Amino acids: CAGSAYRVHEQYF.

The chain combines TRBV9 with TRBJ1-3; 8 bases match TRBD1. CDR1 is SGDLS and CDR2 is YYNGEE in the germline V gene. V lost 0 bases, J lost 8 bases, and 1 base stayed unmatched. This CDR3 spans 13 amino acids. CDR3 residues: CASSVVTGDTIYF. The CDR3 bases are TGTGCCAGCAGCGTAGTGACAGGGGACACCATATATTTT.

This clonotype was recorded many times. The chain couples TRBV24-1 to TRBJ2-2; the D gene is possibly TRBD1 (7 bases). In germline, CDR1 is KGHDR, CDR2 SFDVKD. This CDR3 contains 16 residues. The ends were cut back, 6 bases at V and 0 bases at J, with 13 bases in the middle. CDR3 residues: CATSKGGQPNTGELFF. CDR3 DNA sequence: TGTGCCACCAGTAAGGGGGGACAGCCGAACACCGGGGAGCTGTTTTTT.

The chain recombines TRBV24-1 with TRBJ2-1; a weak D match, TRBD1 (5 bases). Germline CDR1 KGHDR, CDR2 SFDVKD. This CDR3 is built from 15 residues. Trimming pared 3 bases from V and 2 bases from J, leaving 10 bases between. CDR3 loop: CATSDSQGTYNEQFF. The DNA for the CDR3 is TGTGCCACCAGTGATAGTCAGGGAACCTACAATGAGCAGTTCTTC.